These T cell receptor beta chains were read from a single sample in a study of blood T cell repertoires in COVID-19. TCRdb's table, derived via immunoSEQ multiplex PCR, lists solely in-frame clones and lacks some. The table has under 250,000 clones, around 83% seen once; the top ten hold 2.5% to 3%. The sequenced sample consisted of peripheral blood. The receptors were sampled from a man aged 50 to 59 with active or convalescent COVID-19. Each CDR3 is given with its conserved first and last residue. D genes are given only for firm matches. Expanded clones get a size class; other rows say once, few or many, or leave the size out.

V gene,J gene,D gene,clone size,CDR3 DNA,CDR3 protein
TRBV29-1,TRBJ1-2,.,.,TGCAGCGTTAGGGGACACGATTCTAACTATGGCTACACCTTC,CSVRGHDSNYGYTF
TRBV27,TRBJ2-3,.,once,TGTGCCAGCACCCCCTCAGCGCGTTACACAGATACGCAGTATTTT,CASTPSARYTDTQYF
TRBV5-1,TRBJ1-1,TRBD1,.,TGCGCCAGCAGCGTAACAGGGGTAGGCACTGAAGCTTTCTTT,CASSVTGVGTEAFF
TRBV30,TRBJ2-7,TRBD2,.,TGTGCCTGGAGTGGCGGGGGTCTGGGCGAGCAGTACTTC,CAWSGGGLGEQYF
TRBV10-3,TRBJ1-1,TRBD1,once,TGTGCCATCAGTGGTAGCCAGGGGGCTGGTTCCACTGAAGCTTTCTTT,CAISGSQGAGSTEAFF
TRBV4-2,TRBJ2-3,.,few,TGTGCCAGCAGCCAAGCCCAGGGCACAGATACGCAGTATTTT,CASSQAQGTDTQYF
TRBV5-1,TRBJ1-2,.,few,TGCGCCAGCAGCTTGATAAGGGGCTCCGATGGCTACACCTTC,CASSLIRGSDGYTF
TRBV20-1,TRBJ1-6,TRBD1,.,TGCAGTGCTAGTTCGGGACAGGGGGCTGGTAATTCACCCCTCCACTTT,CSASSGQGAGNSPLHF
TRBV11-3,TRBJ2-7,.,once,TGTGCCAGCAGCTTAAGGGGTTCCCTCTCCTACGAGCAGTACTTC,CASSLRGSLSYEQYF
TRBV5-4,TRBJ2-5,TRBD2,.,TGTGCCAGCAGCTTGGGGACTAGCGGGGCAGAGACCCAGTACTTC,CASSLGTSGAETQYF
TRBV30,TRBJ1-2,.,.,TGTGCCTGGCGCTGGGGACAAAACTATGGCTACACCTTC,CAWRWGQNYGYTF
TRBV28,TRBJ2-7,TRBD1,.,TGTGCCAGCAGCCCTACGATGCCTCCACCGGGACAGGGCCCCTACGAGCAGTACTTC,CASSPTMPPPGQGPYEQYF
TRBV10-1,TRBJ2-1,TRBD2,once,TGCGCCAGCAGTACGGGACTAGCGGGAGAAGTGGGTGAGCAGTTCTTC,CASSTGLAGEVGEQFF
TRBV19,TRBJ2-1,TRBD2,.,TGTGCCAGTAGTATCCAGACTAGCGGAAGCTCCTACAATGAGCAGTTCTTC,CASSIQTSGSSYNEQFF
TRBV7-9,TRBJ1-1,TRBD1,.,TGTGCCAGCAGCTCCTTCGGACAGGGAAACACTGAAGCTTTCTTT,CASSSFGQGNTEAFF
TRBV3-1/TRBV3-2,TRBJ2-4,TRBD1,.,TGTGCCAGCAGCCTAACGGGGGGACAGGGCATTCAGTACTTC,CASSLTGGQGIQYF
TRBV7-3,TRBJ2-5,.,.,TGTGCCAGCAGCCCCCAGGATTCAGAGACCCAGTACTTC,CASSPQDSETQYF
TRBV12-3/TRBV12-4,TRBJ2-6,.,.,TGTGCCAGCAGTTTCGACAACCGTTCGCCTTCGACTTTC,CASSFDNRSPSTF
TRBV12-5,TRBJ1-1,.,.,TGTGCTAGTGGTTTGGTACTGGGGGGTAGCACTGAAGCTTTCTTT,CASGLVLGGSTEAFF
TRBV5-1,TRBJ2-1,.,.,TGCGCCAGCAGCTTGGGAGGAAATGAGCAGTTCTTC,CASSLGGNEQFF
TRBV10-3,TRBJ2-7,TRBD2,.,TGTGCCATCAGGGACCCCATATCTAGAGCGGGGAGAGAATACGAGCAGTACTTC,CAIRDPISRAGREYEQYF
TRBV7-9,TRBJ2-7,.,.,TGTGCCAGCGGAACAACAGCAAACGAGCAGTACTTC,CASGTTANEQYF
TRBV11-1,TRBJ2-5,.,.,TGTGCCAGCAGCTACGGACACCGGGAGACCCAGTACTTC,CASSYGHRETQYF
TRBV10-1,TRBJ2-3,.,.,TGCGCCAGCAGTCCCCGCGGGGCCTTCACAGATACGCAGTATTTT,CASSPRGAFTDTQYF
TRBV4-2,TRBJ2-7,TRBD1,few,TGTGCCAGCAGCCAGCCGGGACAGGGAGTCTACGAGCAGTACTTC,CASSQPGQGVYEQYF
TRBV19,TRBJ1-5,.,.,TGTGCCAGCAATTACGGGGCGGGGGCCGGTCAGCCCCAGCATTTT,CASNYGAGAGQPQHF
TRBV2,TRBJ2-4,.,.,TGTGCCAGCAGTGTGGACACAATAGCCAAAAACATTCAGTACTTC,CASSVDTIAKNIQYF
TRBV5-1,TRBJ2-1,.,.,TGCGCCAGCAGCTCCCTCCTTGACAATGAGCAGTTCTTC,CASSSLLDNEQFF
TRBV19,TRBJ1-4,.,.,TGTGCCAGTAGTATAGCGGGATCTGCAACTAATGAAAAACTGTTTTTT,CASSIAGSATNEKLFF
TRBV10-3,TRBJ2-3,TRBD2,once,TGTGCCATCAGTGACCCCGGGACTAGCATTACGTCTAGCACAGATACGCAGTATTTT,CAISDPGTSITSSTDTQYF
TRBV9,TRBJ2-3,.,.,TGTGCCAGCAGCGGAGGGCCCTTACGTAGGACAGATACGCAGTATTTT,CASSGGPLRRTDTQYF
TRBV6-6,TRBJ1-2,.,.,TGTGCCAGCAGAACCGGACAGCGAGGCTACACCTTC,CASRTGQRGYTF
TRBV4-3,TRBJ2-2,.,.,TGCGCCAGCAGCCAAGATCAAGATAGCGCGGGCACCGGGGAGCTGTTTTTT,CASSQDQDSAGTGELFF
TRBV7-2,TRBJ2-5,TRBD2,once,TGTGCCAGCAGCCTTGGACTAGCGGGGGGCCAAGAGACCCAGTACTTC,CASSLGLAGGQETQYF
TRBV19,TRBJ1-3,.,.,TGTGCCAGTAGTTCCACAGGCCACCGCTCTGGAAACACCATATATTTT,CASSSTGHRSGNTIYF
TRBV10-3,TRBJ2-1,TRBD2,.,TGTGCCATCAGTGAGGAAAACGGACTAGCGGGGGTGTTGAACAATGAGCAGTTCTTC,CAISEENGLAGVLNNEQFF
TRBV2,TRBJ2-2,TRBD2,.,TGTGCCAGCGAGACCGGGAGGGATGCCGGGGAGCTGTTTTTT,CASETGRDAGELFF
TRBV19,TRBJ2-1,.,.,TGTGCCAGTAGTATAGGGGGACATCTGTTCTTC,CASSIGGHLFF
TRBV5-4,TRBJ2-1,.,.,TGTGCCAGCAGCTTGGACTACAATCCTGTGAATGAGCAGTTCTTC,CASSLDYNPVNEQFF
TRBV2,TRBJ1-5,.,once,TGTGCCAGCAGTGAAGCGAGGGGGTACAATCAGCCCCAGCATTTT,CASSEARGYNQPQHF
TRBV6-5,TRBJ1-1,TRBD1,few,TGTGCCAGCAGTTACGAGGCAGGGGGCTTAAGGACTGAAGCTTTCTTT,CASSYEAGGLRTEAFF
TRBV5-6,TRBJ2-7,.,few,TGTGCCAGCAGTCGGGGACAAGCCTACGAGCAGTACTTC,CASSRGQAYEQYF
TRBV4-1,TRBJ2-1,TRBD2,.,TGCGCCAGCAGCCGGACTAGCGGGACAGACAATGAGCAGTTCTTC,CASSRTSGTDNEQFF
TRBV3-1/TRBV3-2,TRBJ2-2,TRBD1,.,TGTGCCAGCAGCCAAGCCCGACAGGGGTTCGGGGAGCTGTTTTTT,CASSQARQGFGELFF
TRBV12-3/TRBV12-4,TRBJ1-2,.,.,TGTGCCAGCCCTCCTGGCTACACCTTC,CASPPGYTF
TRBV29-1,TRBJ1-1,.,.,TGCAGCGTTGCCGGGGGGACGGACTCGAACACTGAAGCTTTCTTT,CSVAGGTDSNTEAFF